The rows below give T cell receptor beta chains drawn from one sample of a study of CD4 T cells in relation to SARS-CoV-2 and coronaviruses. Repertoires were generated with immunoSEQ multiplex PCR, while TCRdb's copy carries only in-frame clones and drops some. The data hold tens of thousands of clones, with under 80% observed a single time. Their specific antigens are unknown. Material: memory CD4+ T cells from PBMCs, cultured in vitro. The receptors here all came from an adult with COVID-19. Each CDR3 is given with its conserved first and last residue. A D gene is named only where the DNA matches it firmly. Where a row states a size, it is once, few, many or the class of an expanded clone; other rows omit it.

>few|TRBV7-2|TRBJ1-1|-
CASRQDTRNTEAFF
TGTGCCAGCAGACAGGACACCCGGAACACTGAAGCTTTCTTT
>-|TRBV19|TRBJ1-1|-
CASSPNQGRLGRNTEAFF
TGTGCCAGTAGTCCTAACCAGGGGCGACTGGGGAGGAACACTGAAGCTTTCTTT
>-|TRBV3-1/TRBV3-2|TRBJ1-1|TRBD1
CASSPGQPEAFF
TGTGCCAGCAGCCCGGGACAGCCCGAAGCTTTCTTT
>once|TRBV9|TRBJ1-5|-
CASGRDSNQPQHF
TGTGCCAGCGGCCGGGACAGCAATCAGCCCCAGCATTTT
>few|TRBV6-2/TRBV6-3|TRBJ2-7|TRBD1
CASSYSGQGREYF
TGTGCCAGCAGTTACTCTGGACAGGGAAGGGAGTACTTC
>-|TRBV18|TRBJ1-1|-
CASSPHTSTEAFF
TGTGCCAGCTCACCACATACGTCCACTGAAGCTTTCTTT
>-|TRBV28|TRBJ2-7|-
CASSIYYEQYF
TGTGCCAGCAGTATCTACTACGAGCAGTACTTC
>few|TRBV5-1|TRBJ2-2|TRBD1
CASSRTGVGTGELFF
TGCGCCAGCAGTCGGACAGGGGTGGGGACCGGGGAGCTGTTTTTT
>-|TRBV6-4|TRBJ2-7|-
CASSELLGSEQYF
TGTGCCAGCAGTGAATTACTAGGAAGCGAGCAGTACTTC
>-|TRBV11-2|TRBJ1-3|-
CASSLVFSSGNTIYF
TGTGCCAGCAGCTTAGTTTTCAGCTCTGGAAACACCATATATTTT
>-|TRBV2|TRBJ1-1|-
CASSAEVGNAEAFF
TGTGCCAGCAGTGCAGAGGTCGGGAACGCTGAAGCTTTCTTT
>-|TRBV13|TRBJ2-7|-
CASSLRAGSYEQYF
TGTGCCAGCAGCTTAAGGGCAGGGTCCTACGAGCAGTACTTC
>-|TRBV19|TRBJ1-2|-
CASSIGTIDGYTF
TGTGCCAGTAGTATAGGGACAATCGATGGCTACACCTTC
>-|TRBV15|TRBJ1-2|-
CATRAKGPPNYGYTF
TGTGCCACCAGAGCAAAGGGCCCTCCTAACTATGGCTACACCTTC
>-|TRBV19|TRBJ2-7|-
CASSSQERNSYEQYF
TGTGCCAGTAGTAGCCAGGAGCGGAACTCCTACGAGCAGTACTTC
>-|TRBV7-9|TRBJ2-1|-
CASSPRLGSYNEQFF
TGTGCCAGCAGCCCGCGACTGGGTTCCTACAATGAGCAGTTCTTC
>-|TRBV7-2|TRBJ2-5|TRBD2
CASSLVVSGRAFETQYF
TGTGCCAGCAGCTTAGTTGTGAGCGGGAGGGCCTTTGAGACCCAGTACTTC
>-|TRBV9|TRBJ2-7|-
CASNIERSLHYEQYF
TGTGCCAGCAATATAGAGCGGAGTTTACACTACGAGCAGTACTTC
>-|TRBV6-2/TRBV6-3|TRBJ2-5|TRBD1
CASSYLSDRGPQETQYF
TGTGCCAGCAGTTATCTTTCGGACAGGGGGCCACAAGAGACCCAGTACTTC
>-|TRBV3-1/TRBV3-2|TRBJ2-7|-
CASSLGTVYEQYF
TGTGCCAGCAGCCTCGGGACCGTGTACGAGCAGTACTTC
>few|TRBV12-5|TRBJ2-1|-
CASGLVPGVNEQFF
TGTGCTAGTGGTTTGGTACCAGGGGTGAATGAGCAGTTCTTC
>-|TRBV6-5|TRBJ2-7|TRBD1
CASSPGQGGPYEQYF
TGTGCCAGCAGCCCGGGACAGGGAGGGCCCTACGAGCAGTACTTC
>-|TRBV28|TRBJ2-1|TRBD1
CASRDRVPNEQFF
TGTGCCAGCCGGGACAGGGTTCCGAATGAGCAGTTCTTC